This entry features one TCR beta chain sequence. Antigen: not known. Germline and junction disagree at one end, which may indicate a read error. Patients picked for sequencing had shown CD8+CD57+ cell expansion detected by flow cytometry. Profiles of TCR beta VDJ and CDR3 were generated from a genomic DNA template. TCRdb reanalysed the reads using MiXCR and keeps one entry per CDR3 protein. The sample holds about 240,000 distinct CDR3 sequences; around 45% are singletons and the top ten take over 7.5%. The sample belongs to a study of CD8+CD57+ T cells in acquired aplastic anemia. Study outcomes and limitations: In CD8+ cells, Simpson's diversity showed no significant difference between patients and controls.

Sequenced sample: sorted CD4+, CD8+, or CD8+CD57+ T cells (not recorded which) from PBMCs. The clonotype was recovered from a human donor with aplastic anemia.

The DNA for the CDR3 is TGTGCCTGGAGGGGTAAAGGCGGAAACGCCATATATTTT. Its translation: CAWRGKGGNAIYF. V is TRBV30 and J is TRBJ1-3; D is undetermined. This CDR3 has 13 amino acids. CDR1 and CDR2 from the germline V gene are GTSNPN and SVGIG (reference sequence).